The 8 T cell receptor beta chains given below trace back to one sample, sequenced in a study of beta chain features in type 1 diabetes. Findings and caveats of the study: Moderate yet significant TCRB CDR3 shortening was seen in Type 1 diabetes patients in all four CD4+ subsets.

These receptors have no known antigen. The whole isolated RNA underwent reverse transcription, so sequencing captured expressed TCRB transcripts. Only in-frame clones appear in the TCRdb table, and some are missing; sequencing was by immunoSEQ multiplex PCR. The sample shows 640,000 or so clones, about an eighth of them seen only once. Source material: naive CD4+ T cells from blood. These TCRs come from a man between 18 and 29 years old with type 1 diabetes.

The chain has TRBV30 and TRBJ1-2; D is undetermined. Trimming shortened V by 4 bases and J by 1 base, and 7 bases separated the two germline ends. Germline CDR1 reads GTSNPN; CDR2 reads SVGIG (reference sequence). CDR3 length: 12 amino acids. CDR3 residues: CAWTVGNYGYTF. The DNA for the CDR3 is TGTGCCTGGACGGTGGGTAACTATGGCTACACCTTC.

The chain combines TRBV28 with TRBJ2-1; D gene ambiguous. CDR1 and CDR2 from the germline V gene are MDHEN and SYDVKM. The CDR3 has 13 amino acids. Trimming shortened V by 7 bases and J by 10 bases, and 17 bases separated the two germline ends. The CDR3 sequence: CASTLQLVREQFF. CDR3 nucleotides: TGTGCCAGCACCCTTCAGTTGGTCAGGGAGCAGTTCTTC.

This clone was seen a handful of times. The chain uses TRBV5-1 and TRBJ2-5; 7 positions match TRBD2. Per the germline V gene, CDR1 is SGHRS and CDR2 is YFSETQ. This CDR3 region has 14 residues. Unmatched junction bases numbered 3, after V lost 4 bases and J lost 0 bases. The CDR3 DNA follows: TGCGCCAGCAGCCCCCGGGAGGACCAAGAGACCCAGTACTTC. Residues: CASSPREDQETQYF.

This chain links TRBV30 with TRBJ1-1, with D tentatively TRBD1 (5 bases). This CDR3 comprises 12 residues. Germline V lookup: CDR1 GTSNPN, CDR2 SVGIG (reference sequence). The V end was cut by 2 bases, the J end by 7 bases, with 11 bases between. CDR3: CAWSPGQVEAFF. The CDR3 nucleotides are TGTGCCTGGAGTCCGGGGCAAGTTGAAGCTTTCTTT.

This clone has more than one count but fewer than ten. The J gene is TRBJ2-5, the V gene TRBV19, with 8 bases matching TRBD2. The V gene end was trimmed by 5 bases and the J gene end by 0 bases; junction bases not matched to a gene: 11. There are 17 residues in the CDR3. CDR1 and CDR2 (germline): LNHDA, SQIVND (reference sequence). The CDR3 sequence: CASSSRTGTRYQETQYF. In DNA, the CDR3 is TGTGCCAGTAGTTCTCGAACCGGGACTAGGTACCAAGAGACCCAGTACTTC.

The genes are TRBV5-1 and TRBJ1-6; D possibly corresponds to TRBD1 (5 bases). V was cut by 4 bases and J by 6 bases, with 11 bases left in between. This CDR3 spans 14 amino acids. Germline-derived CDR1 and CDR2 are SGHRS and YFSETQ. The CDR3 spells CASSRDYSNSPLHF. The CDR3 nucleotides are TGCGCCAGCAGCCGGGACTACTCTAATTCACCCCTCCACTTT.

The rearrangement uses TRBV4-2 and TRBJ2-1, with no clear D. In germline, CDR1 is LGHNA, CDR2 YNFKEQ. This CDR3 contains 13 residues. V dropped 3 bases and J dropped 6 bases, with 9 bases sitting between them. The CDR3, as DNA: TGTGCCAGCAGCCATATAATGGGCAATGAGCAGTTCTTC. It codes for CASSHIMGNEQFF.

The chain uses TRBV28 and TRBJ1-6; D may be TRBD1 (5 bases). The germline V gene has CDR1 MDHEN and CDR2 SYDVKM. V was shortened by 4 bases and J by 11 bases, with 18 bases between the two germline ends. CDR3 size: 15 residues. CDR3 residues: CASSSPPTEGAPLHF. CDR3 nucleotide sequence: TGTGCCAGCAGTTCACCTCCAACGGAAGGGGCACCCCTCCACTTT.